Listed below are T cell receptor beta chains from one sample, sequenced in a study of blood T cell repertoires in COVID-19. The protocol was immunoSEQ multiplex PCR, while the TCRdb copy is restricted to in-frame clones and leaves out a portion. The sample records 150,000 to 170,000 clones, roughly 80% being singletons. The sample consisted of peripheral blood. The receptors here all came from a woman aged 55-70 years with acute or convalescent COVID-19. CDR3s include the opening cysteine and the closing phenylalanine or tryptophan. Fields, in order: V gene, J gene, clone size, D gene, CDR3 protein, CDR3 DNA. The D gene is left open where the match is weak. Size is omitted from some rows. Given values are once, few, many or a class for expanded clones.

>TRBV6-5|TRBJ1-2|NA|NA
CASSTGQFSYGYTF
TGTGCCAGCAGTACTGGACAGTTTTCCTATGGCTACACCTTC
>TRBV5-1|TRBJ2-3|NA|NA
CASSLGSGPRTDTQYF
TGCGCCAGCAGTCTGGGTAGTGGGCCTCGCACAGATACGCAGTATTTT
>TRBV2|TRBJ2-1|NA|TRBD1
CASSVTGRSYNEQFF
TGTGCCAGCAGTGTGACAGGGAGATCCTACAATGAGCAGTTCTTC
>TRBV16|TRBJ1-2|NA|TRBD1
CASSPQGDYGYTF
TGTGCCAGCAGCCCACAGGGGGACTATGGCTACACCTTC
>TRBV6-5|TRBJ1-2|NA|NA
CASRLTMLPNYGYTF
TGTGCCAGCAGACTGACAATGCTCCCTAACTATGGCTACACCTTC
>TRBV7-9|TRBJ1-6|NA|NA
CASSPDIYNSPLHF
TGTGCCAGCAGCCCCGACATCTATAATTCACCCCTCCACTTT
>TRBV2|TRBJ1-5|NA|NA
CASSYYRTGRGYSNQPQHF
TGTGCCAGCAGTTACTACCGGACGGGCCGGGGATATAGCAATCAGCCCCAGCATTTT
>TRBV7-2|TRBJ2-5|once|TRBD2
CASSRTSGGERETQYF
TGTGCCAGCAGCCGGACTAGCGGGGGGGAAAGAGAGACCCAGTACTTC
>TRBV9|TRBJ2-1|NA|TRBD2
CASSALTPGLAGGRDEQFF
TGTGCCAGCAGCGCCCTTACCCCGGGACTAGCGGGGGGGAGGGATGAGCAGTTCTTC
>TRBV29-1|TRBJ2-2|NA|NA
CSVRFYNTGELFF
TGCAGCGTGAGATTTTACAACACCGGGGAGCTGTTTTTT
>TRBV7-9|TRBJ2-5|NA|TRBD1
CASSPDRVQETQYF
TGTGCCAGCAGCCCCGACAGGGTACAAGAGACCCAGTACTTC
>TRBV5-1|TRBJ2-3|NA|NA
CASRKQGGTDTQYF
TGCGCCAGCAGAAAACAGGGAGGCACAGATACGCAGTATTTT
>TRBV19|TRBJ2-3|NA|TRBD2
CASSIAVGASGGGTDTQYF
TGTGCCAGTAGTATAGCAGTAGGGGCTAGCGGGGGTGGTACAGATACGCAGTATTTT
>TRBV24-1|TRBJ2-2|NA|NA
CATSEPRRTNTGELFF
TGTGCCACCAGTGAACCCAGGAGGACGAACACCGGGGAGCTGTTTTTT
>TRBV24-1|TRBJ2-1|few|TRBD1
CATSDSGQTYNEQFF
TGTGCCACCAGTGATTCGGGACAGACCTACAATGAGCAGTTCTTC
>TRBV5-1|TRBJ2-1|NA|TRBD2
CASSLGSGGFNEQFF
TGCGCCAGCAGCTTGGGCAGCGGGGGGTTTAATGAGCAGTTCTTC
>TRBV10-3|TRBJ1-2|once|TRBD1
CAIRETGEIYGYTF
TGTGCCATCAGGGAGACAGGGGAAATATATGGCTACACCTTC
>TRBV5-1|TRBJ2-3|few|TRBD1
CASSNGQGWVGTDTQYF
TGCGCCAGCAGCAACGGACAGGGGTGGGTAGGGACAGATACGCAGTATTTT
>TRBV19|TRBJ1-1|NA|TRBD1
CASSLGQGARTEAFF
TGTGCCAGTAGTCTGGGACAGGGGGCGCGGACTGAAGCTTTCTTT
>TRBV7-9|TRBJ1-1|NA|NA
CASSLGAKAFF
TGTGCCAGCAGCTTAGGGGCGAAAGCTTTCTTT
>TRBV9|TRBJ2-3|NA|NA
CASSGGGTDTQYF
TGTGCCAGCAGCGGTGGAGGCACAGATACGCAGTATTTT
>TRBV18|TRBJ2-5|NA|NA
CASSPSGRGGETQYF
TGTGCCAGCTCACCATCGGGGCGAGGGGGTGAGACCCAGTACTTC
>TRBV24-1|TRBJ1-2|NA|TRBD1
CATSDTGTVYGYTF
TGTGCCACCAGTGATACCGGGACAGTCTATGGCTACACCTTC
>TRBV15|TRBJ1-2|once|TRBD1
CATHRGRGSGGNGYTF
TGTGCCACCCACAGGGGCAGGGGCTCAGGGGGGAATGGCTACACCTTC
>TRBV7-3|TRBJ1-2|once|TRBD1
CASSLTRGTGSSGYTF
TGTGCCAGCAGCTTAACGCGTGGGACAGGAAGCTCTGGCTACACCTTC
>TRBV6-4|TRBJ1-6|NA|NA
CASSEFPGYNSPLHF
TGTGCCAGCAGTGAATTCCCAGGTTATAATTCACCCCTCCACTTT
>TRBV27|TRBJ1-2|once|NA
CASSLRGGYGYTF
TGTGCCAGCAGTTTGAGGGGGGGCTATGGCTACACCTTC
>TRBV5-1|TRBJ2-5|NA|TRBD1
CASSGGQGQETQYF
TGCGCCAGCAGCGGGGGACAGGGCCAAGAGACCCAGTACTTC
>TRBV5-1|TRBJ1-4|NA|TRBD1
CASSMTGTGSEKLFF
TGCGCCAGCAGCATGACCGGGACAGGGAGTGAAAAACTGTTTTTT
>TRBV12-5|TRBJ1-1|NA|TRBD1
CASGLMTGQGARAFF
TGTGCTAGTGGTTTGATGACGGGACAGGGGGCGAGGGCTTTCTTT